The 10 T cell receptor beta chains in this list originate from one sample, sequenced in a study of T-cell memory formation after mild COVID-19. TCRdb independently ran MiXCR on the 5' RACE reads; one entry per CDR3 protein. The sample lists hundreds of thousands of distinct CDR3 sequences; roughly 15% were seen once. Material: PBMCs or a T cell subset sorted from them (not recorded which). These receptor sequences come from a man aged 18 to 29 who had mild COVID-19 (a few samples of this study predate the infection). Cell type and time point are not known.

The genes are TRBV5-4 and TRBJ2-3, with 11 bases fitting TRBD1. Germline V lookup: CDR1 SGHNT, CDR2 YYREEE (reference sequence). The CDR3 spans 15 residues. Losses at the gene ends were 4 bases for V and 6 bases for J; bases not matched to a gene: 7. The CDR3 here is CASSLMDRGQDTQYF. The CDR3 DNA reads TGTGCCAGCAGCCTCATGGACAGGGGGCAGGATACGCAGTATTTT. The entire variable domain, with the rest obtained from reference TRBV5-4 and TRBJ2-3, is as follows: ETGVTQSPTHLIKTRGQQVTLRCSSQSGHNTVSWYQQALGQGPQFIFQYYREEENGRGNFPPRFSGLQFPNYSSELNVNALELDDSALYLCASSLMDRGQDTQYFGPGTRLTVL.

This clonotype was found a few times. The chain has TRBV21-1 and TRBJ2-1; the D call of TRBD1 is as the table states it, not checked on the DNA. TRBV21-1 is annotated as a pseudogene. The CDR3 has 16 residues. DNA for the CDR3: TGTGCCAGCAGCCACCAGGGGGACAACCAAGGCAATGAGCAGTTCTTC. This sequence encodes CASSHQGDNQGNEQFF.

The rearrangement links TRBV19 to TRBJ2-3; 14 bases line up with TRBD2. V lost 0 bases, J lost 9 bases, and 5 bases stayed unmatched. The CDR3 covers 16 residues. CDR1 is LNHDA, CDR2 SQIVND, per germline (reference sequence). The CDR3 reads CASSIDAGLAGDTQYF. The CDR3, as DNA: TGTGCCAGTAGTATAGACGCGGGACTAGCGGGAGACACGCAGTATTTT.

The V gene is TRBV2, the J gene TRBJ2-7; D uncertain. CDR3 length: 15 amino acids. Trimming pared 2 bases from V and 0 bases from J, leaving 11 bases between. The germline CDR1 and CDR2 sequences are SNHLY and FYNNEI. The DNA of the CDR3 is TGTGCCAGCAGTGAATCGACTCTGAGCTCCTACGAGCAGTACTTC. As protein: CASSESTLSSYEQYF.

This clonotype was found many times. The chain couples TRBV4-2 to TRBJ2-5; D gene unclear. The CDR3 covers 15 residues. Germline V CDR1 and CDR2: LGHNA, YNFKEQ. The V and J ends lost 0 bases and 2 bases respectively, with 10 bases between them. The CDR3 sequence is CASSQERDGQETQYF. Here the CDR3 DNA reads TGTGCCAGCAGCCAAGAACGCGACGGGCAAGAGACCCAGTACTTC.

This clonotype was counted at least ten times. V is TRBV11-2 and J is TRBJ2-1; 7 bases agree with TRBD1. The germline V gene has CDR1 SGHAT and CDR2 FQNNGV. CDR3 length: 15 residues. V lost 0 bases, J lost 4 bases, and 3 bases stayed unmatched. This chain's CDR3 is CASSLDRTGYNEQFF. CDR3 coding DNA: TGTGCCAGCAGCTTAGATCGGACAGGTTACAATGAGCAGTTCTTC.

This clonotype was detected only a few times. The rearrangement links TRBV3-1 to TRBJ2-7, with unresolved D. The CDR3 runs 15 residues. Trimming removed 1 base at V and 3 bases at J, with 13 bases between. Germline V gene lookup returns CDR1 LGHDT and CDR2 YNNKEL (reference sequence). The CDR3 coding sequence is TGTGCCAGCAGCCAAGGCTGGGGATCGGACTACGAGCAGTACGTC. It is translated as CASSQGWGSDYEQYV.

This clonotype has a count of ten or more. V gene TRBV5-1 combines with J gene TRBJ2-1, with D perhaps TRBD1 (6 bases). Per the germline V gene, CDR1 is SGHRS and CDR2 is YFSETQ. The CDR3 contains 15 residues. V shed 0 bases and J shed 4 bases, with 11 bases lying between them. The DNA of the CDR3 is TGCGCCAGCAGCTTGGGGCAGGGGATATACAATGAGCAGTTCTTC. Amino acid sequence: CASSLGQGIYNEQFF.

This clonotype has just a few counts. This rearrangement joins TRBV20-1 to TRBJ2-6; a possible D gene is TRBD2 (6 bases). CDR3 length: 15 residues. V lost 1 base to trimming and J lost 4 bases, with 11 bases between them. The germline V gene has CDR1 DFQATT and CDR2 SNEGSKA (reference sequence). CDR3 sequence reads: CSARVLASGANVLTF. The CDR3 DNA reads TGCAGTGCTAGAGTTCTAGCGTCGGGGGCCAACGTCCTGACTTTC.

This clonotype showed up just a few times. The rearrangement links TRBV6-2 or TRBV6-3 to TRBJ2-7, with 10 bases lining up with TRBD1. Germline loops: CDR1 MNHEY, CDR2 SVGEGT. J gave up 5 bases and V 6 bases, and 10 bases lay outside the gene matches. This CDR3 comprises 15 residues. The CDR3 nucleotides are TGTGCCAGCAGGCGTGGGACAGGGGCCGGGGACGAGCAGTACTTC. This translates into CASRRGTGAGDEQYF.